These T cell receptor beta chains were read from a single sample in a study of T cell repertoires in cytomegalovirus infection. TCRdb reanalysed the reads using MiXCR and keeps one entry per CDR3 protein. The table shows 200,000 to 300,000 distinct CDR3 sequences, with roughly an eighth occurring only once. Input material: PBMCs. These receptor sequences come from a human donor in good health (CMV status not recorded). Some clones in this sample may be carry-over from other donors' samples. Each CDR3 is given with its conserved first and last residue. D genes are given only for firm matches. Only some rows state a clone size, as once, few, many or a class for expanded clones.

j_gene | d_gene | v_gene | abundance | CDR3aa | CDR3nt
TRBJ2-3 | NA | TRBV20-1 | NA | CSAKAPGPRRTDTQYF | TGCAGTGCTAAAGCTCCGGGACCGCGACGCACAGATACGCAGTATTTT
TRBJ2-3 | TRBD2 | TRBV6-2/TRBV6-3 | few | CASRTGGRADTQYF | TGTGCCAGCAGAACGGGGGGGCGAGCAGATACGCAGTATTTT
TRBJ1-5 | NA | TRBV2 | NA | CASRRDINQPQHF | TGTGCCAGCAGGAGGGACATCAATCAGCCCCAGCATTTT
TRBJ2-1 | NA | TRBV7-3 | NA | CASSFSSGTEQFF | TGTGCCAGCAGCTTTTCTTCCGGGACTGAGCAGTTCTTC
TRBJ1-1 | TRBD1 | TRBV18 | NA | CASGQGVNTEAFF | TGTGCCAGCGGACAGGGAGTAAACACTGAAGCTTTCTTT
TRBJ1-6 | NA | TRBV6-6 | NA | CASSYSTGNGSPLHF | TGTGCCAGCAGTTACTCTACAGGGAACGGTTCACCCCTCCACTTT
TRBJ2-1 | NA | TRBV10-3 | NA | CAIRDPGYYNEQFF | TGTGCCATCAGGGATCCGGGATACTACAATGAGCAGTTCTTC
TRBJ2-1 | TRBD2 | TRBV6-2/TRBV6-3 | many | CASSPGLAGPNEQFF | TGTGCCAGCAGTCCGGGACTAGCGGGGCCAAATGAGCAGTTCTTC
TRBJ2-3 | NA | TRBV6-6 | NA | CASSYWDIDTDTQYF | TGTGCCAGCAGTTACTGGGACATTGACACAGATACGCAGTATTTT
TRBJ1-2 | NA | TRBV25-1 | many | CASSESAGYTF | TGTGCCAGCAGTGAATCTGCCGGCTACACCTTC
TRBJ2-1 | NA | TRBV28 | many | CASSPTLGYNEQFF | TGTGCCAGCAGTCCAACCCTCGGATACAATGAGCAGTTCTTC
TRBJ2-1 | TRBD2 | TRBV6-4 | many | CASSVLAGSDNEQFF | TGTGCCAGCAGCGTACTAGCGGGATCGGACAATGAGCAGTTCTTC
TRBJ1-2 | TRBD1 | TRBV28 | many | CASIPGGDYGYTF | TGTGCCAGCATACCAGGGGGGGACTATGGCTACACCTTC
TRBJ2-1 | TRBD2 | TRBV20-1 | NA | CSAFSGRTYNEQFF | TGCAGTGCTTTTAGCGGGCGAACCTACAATGAGCAGTTCTTC
TRBJ1-1 | NA | TRBV7-6 | many | CASSLFSGLKGRTEAFF | TGTGCCAGCAGCTTATTTTCGGGGCTGAAGGGGAGGACTGAAGCTTTCTTT
TRBJ2-7 | NA | TRBV6-2/TRBV6-3 | many | CASATGGHSYEQYF | TGTGCCAGCGCCACGGGCGGGCACTCCTACGAGCAGTACTTC
TRBJ2-3 | NA | TRBV7-8 | many | CASSANTDTQYF | TGTGCCAGCAGCGCCAATACGGATACGCAGTATTTT
TRBJ2-3 | TRBD2 | TRBV2 | NA | CAIRTSGLTDTQYF | TGTGCCATCCGGACTAGCGGGCTCACAGATACGCAGTATTTT
TRBJ2-1 | NA | TRBV7-6 | NA | CASSLGPQAAWSNEQFF | TGTGCCAGCAGCTTAGGTCCCCAGGCAGCCTGGTCGAATGAGCAGTTCTTC
TRBJ2-7 | NA | TRBV20-1 | few | CSARFGLEVDEQYF | TGCAGTGCTAGATTCGGACTGGAAGTTGACGAGCAGTACTTC
TRBJ1-5 | NA | TRBV10-3 | NA | CAISESGSVNQPQHF | TGTGCCATCAGTGAGTCTGGGTCAGTCAATCAGCCCCAGCATTTT
TRBJ1-5 | NA | TRBV7-2 | many | CASSLEGQPQHF | TGTGCCAGCAGCTTAGAGGGGCAGCCCCAGCATTTT
TRBJ2-7 | NA | TRBV14 | many | CASSSWTVDNEQYF | TGTGCCAGCAGCTCCTGGACCGTGGACAACGAGCAGTACTTC
TRBJ2-7 | TRBD2 | TRBV7-2 | NA | CASSLSVAGEQYF | TGTGCCAGCAGCTTATCGGTAGCGGGGGAGCAGTACTTC
TRBJ1-1 | NA | TRBV6-5 | few | CASSRSMNTEAFF | TGTGCCAGCAGTCGATCTATGAACACTGAAGCTTTCTTT
TRBJ2-1 | TRBD2 | TRBV20-1 | few | CSARAGLGRGNYNEQFF | TGCAGTGCCCGCGCGGGGTTGGGGCGGGGGAACTACAATGAGCAGTTCTTC
TRBJ2-7 | NA | TRBV12-3/TRBV12-4 | many | CASREGLYEQYF | TGTGCCAGCAGGGAGGGACTCTACGAGCAGTACTTC
TRBJ2-7 | TRBD1 | TRBV7-9 | many | CASSRRDSYEQYF | TGTGCCAGCAGCCGCCGGGACAGCTACGAGCAGTACTTC
TRBJ2-5 | TRBD1 | TRBV28 | once | CASGDRGLGETQYF | TGTGCCAGCGGGGACAGGGGGCTGGGGGAGACCCAGTACTTC
TRBJ2-7 | NA | TRBV7-2 | many | CASSLAGTATYEQYF | TGTGCCAGCAGCTTAGCCGGGACCGCTACCTACGAGCAGTACTTC
TRBJ2-1 | NA | TRBV11-2 | many | CASSFAGSYNEQFF | TGTGCCAGCAGCTTTGCGGGGTCCTACAATGAGCAGTTCTTC
TRBJ1-5 | TRBD1 | TRBV20-1 | NA | CSATIGQGTGPQHF | TGCAGTGCTACGATCGGACAGGGGACGGGGCCCCAGCATTTT
TRBJ2-1 | NA | TRBV29-1 | NA | CSVARGGYNEQFF | TGCAGCGTTGCCCGGGGTGGGTACAATGAGCAGTTCTTC
TRBJ1-6 | NA | TRBV20-1 | few | CSATTRLRGDSPLHF | TGCAGTGCGACGACTAGGCTCCGGGGTGATTCACCCCTCCACTTT
TRBJ2-1 | NA | TRBV7-2 | medium-sized | CASSTHASSYNEQFF | TGTGCCAGCAGTACACATGCTAGCTCCTACAATGAGCAGTTCTTC
TRBJ1-4 | NA | TRBV28 | many | CASSSIGAPTNEKLFF | TGTGCCAGCAGTTCTATCGGTGCACCAACTAATGAAAAACTGTTTTTT
TRBJ2-7 | NA | TRBV12-3/TRBV12-4 | many | CASSLGKAYEQYF | TGTGCCAGCAGTTTGGGGAAAGCCTACGAGCAGTACTTC
TRBJ1-1 | NA | TRBV6-5 | many | CASSPGLGAFF | TGTGCCAGCAGTCCCGGGCTCGGAGCTTTCTTT
TRBJ1-2 | NA | TRBV7-2 | many | CASSSRTDYGYTF | TGTGCCAGCAGCTCACGGACAGACTATGGCTACACCTTC
TRBJ2-5 | NA | TRBV29-1 | NA | CSVLKGGETQYF | TGCAGCGTCCTCAAGGGAGGTGAGACCCAGTACTTC
TRBJ2-7 | NA | TRBV3-1 | few | CASSQTLQIGDEQYF | TGTGCCAGCAGCCAGACCCTCCAAATCGGTGACGAGCAGTACTTC
TRBJ2-1 | NA | TRBV9 | few | CASSVSGSYNEQFF | TGTGCCAGCAGCGTAAGCGGCTCCTACAATGAGCAGTTCTTC
TRBJ1-2 | NA | TRBV12-3/TRBV12-4 | many | CASSPREAYGYTF | TGTGCCAGCAGTCCCCGGGAAGCCTATGGCTACACCTTC
TRBJ2-3 | TRBD2 | TRBV7-2 | many | CASSRGTSGSRTDTQYF | TGTGCCAGCAGCCGAGGGACTAGCGGGAGTCGAACAGATACGCAGTATTTT
TRBJ1-2 | NA | TRBV7-9 | many | CASSLDNRRSGGYTF | TGTGCCAGCAGCTTAGACAACAGACGTTCAGGAGGCTACACCTTC
TRBJ1-5 | NA | TRBV28 | many | CASLTGGGQPQHF | TGTGCCAGCCTGACAGGAGGTGGCCAGCCCCAGCATTTT
TRBJ2-7 | NA | TRBV12-3/TRBV12-4 | few | CASSRLLGSSYEQYF | TGTGCCAGCAGTCGATTGCTGGGGAGCTCCTACGAGCAGTACTTC
TRBJ2-7 | NA | TRBV2 | NA | CASSQGWGIEQYF | TGTGCCAGCAGTCAAGGGTGGGGGATCGAGCAGTACTTC
TRBJ1-5 | NA | TRBV6-6 | NA | CASSRWGLKDQPQHF | TGTGCCAGCAGTAGGTGGGGGCTAAAAGATCAGCCCCAGCATTTT
TRBJ1-1 | NA | TRBV19 | few | CASNPKMTGSTEAFF | TGTGCCAGTAATCCTAAAATGACAGGCAGCACTGAAGCTTTCTTT
TRBJ2-1 | TRBD2 | TRBV7-2 | many | CASKSAGGHNEQFF | TGTGCCAGCAAGTCAGCGGGAGGACACAATGAGCAGTTCTTC
TRBJ2-7 | NA | TRBV12-3/TRBV12-4 | few | CATGRRDPYEQYF | TGTGCCACCGGACGGAGAGATCCCTACGAGCAGTACTTC
TRBJ2-2 | NA | TRBV28 | few | CASSFQTDNTGELFF | TGTGCCAGCAGCTTCCAGACGGATAACACCGGGGAGCTGTTTTTT